A selection of T cell receptor beta chains follows, all from one sample in a study of blood T cell repertoires in COVID-19. The repertoire was sequenced with immunoSEQ multiplex PCR; TCRdb's copy has only in-frame clones and lacks some. The sample lists approximately 190,000 clones, around 76% occurring once. The sequencing input was peripheral blood. The receptor source for this set is a woman aged 55 to 70 with COVID-19, enrolled during active disease. The CDR3 runs from the conserved cysteine through the conserved F or W. A D gene is named only where the DNA matches it firmly. Rows give clone size only sometimes, using once, few, many, or a class for an expanded clone.

size: .
D: TRBD1
J: TRBJ1-2
V: TRBV7-9
CDR3: CASSLSGTGVDGYTF
DNA: TGTGCCAGCAGCTTGAGCGGGACAGGTGTCGATGGCTACACCTTC

size: .
D: .
J: TRBJ1-3
V: TRBV11-2
CDR3: CASSPVRGNTIYF
DNA: TGTGCCAGCAGCCCGGTCCGTGGAAACACCATATATTTT

size: .
D: .
J: TRBJ2-7
V: TRBV18
CDR3: CASSPLGYEQYF
DNA: TGTGCCAGCTCACCGCTCGGCTACGAGCAGTACTTC

size: .
D: TRBD2
J: TRBJ2-1
V: TRBV4-1
CDR3: CASSQAPGLAGQYNEQFF
DNA: TGCGCCAGCAGCCAAGCCCCGGGACTAGCGGGGCAATACAATGAGCAGTTCTTC

size: .
D: .
J: TRBJ2-5
V: TRBV29-1
CDR3: CSVAGEETQYF
DNA: TGCAGCGTTGCAGGGGAAGAGACCCAGTACTTC

size: .
D: .
J: TRBJ2-2
V: TRBV7-2
CDR3: CASSFRGTGELFF
DNA: TGTGCCAGCAGCTTCCGGGGGACCGGGGAGCTGTTTTTT

size: .
D: TRBD1
J: TRBJ2-5
V: TRBV10-3
CDR3: CAISLYPPGQGEEETQYF
DNA: TGTGCCATCAGTCTCTACCCGCCGGGACAGGGAGAGGAAGAGACCCAGTACTTC

size: once
D: TRBD1
J: TRBJ2-3
V: TRBV5-1
CDR3: CASRRDRSTDTQYF
DNA: TGCGCCAGCAGGCGGGACAGGTCCACAGATACGCAGTATTTT

size: few
D: TRBD2
J: TRBJ2-5
V: TRBV7-9
CDR3: CASSLATRGGLETQYF
DNA: TGTGCCAGCAGCTTAGCCACGCGGGGGGGCCTAGAGACCCAGTACTTC

size: .
D: .
J: TRBJ2-7
V: TRBV20-1
CDR3: CSAGGQQGRYEQYF
DNA: TGCAGTGCTGGTGGTCAACAGGGCCGGTACGAGCAGTACTTC

size: .
D: .
J: TRBJ1-5
V: TRBV6-1
CDR3: CASSEAEGGNQPQHF
DNA: TGTGCCAGCAGTGAAGCGGAGGGTGGTAATCAGCCCCAGCATTTT

size: .
D: TRBD1
J: TRBJ1-5
V: TRBV28
CDR3: CASSARGQMTDSNQPQHF
DNA: TGTGCCAGCAGTGCTAGGGGGCAGATGACGGATAGCAATCAGCCCCAGCATTTT

size: .
D: TRBD1
J: TRBJ1-2
V: TRBV3-1/TRBV3-2
CDR3: CASSHGGQVLYGYTF
DNA: TGTGCCAGCAGCCATGGGGGACAGGTGCTTTATGGCTACACCTTC

size: .
D: .
J: TRBJ1-6
V: TRBV27
CDR3: CASSLGGGNNSPLHF
DNA: TGTGCCAGCAGTTTAGGGGGGGGGAATAATTCACCCCTCCACTTT

size: .
D: TRBD1
J: TRBJ1-4
V: TRBV5-1
CDR3: CASSLVAGGYEKLFF
DNA: TGCGCCAGCAGCTTGGTTGCAGGGGGCTATGAAAAACTGTTTTTT

size: .
D: TRBD1
J: TRBJ1-6
V: TRBV7-2
CDR3: CASSLRQGRSPLHF
DNA: TGTGCCAGCAGCCTCAGACAGGGCCGTTCACCCCTCCACTTT

size: .
D: .
J: TRBJ1-2
V: TRBV5-6
CDR3: CASSLREDGYTF
DNA: TGTGCCAGCAGCTTAAGAGAGGATGGCTACACCTTC

size: .
D: .
J: TRBJ1-3
V: TRBV30
CDR3: CAAAQGFSGNTIYF
DNA: TGTGCCGCCGCTCAGGGGTTCTCTGGAAACACCATATATTTT

size: .
D: .
J: TRBJ1-5
V: TRBV6-6
CDR3: CASSSAGGNNQPQHF
DNA: TGTGCCAGCAGTTCGGCGGGGGGTAACAATCAGCCCCAGCATTTT

size: .
D: TRBD2
J: TRBJ2-2
V: TRBV19
CDR3: CASSLLAGNTGELFF
DNA: TGTGCCAGTAGCCTTCTAGCGGGGAACACCGGGGAGCTGTTTTTT

size: .
D: TRBD2
J: TRBJ2-2
V: TRBV30
CDR3: CAWSAGRGGAQIGELFF
DNA: TGTGCCTGGAGTGCAGGGCGGGGGGGCGCCCAAATCGGGGAGCTGTTTTTT

size: .
D: .
J: TRBJ2-5
V: TRBV19
CDR3: CASSSATGGTQYF
DNA: TGTGCCAGTAGTTCGGCGACAGGCGGGACCCAGTACTTC

size: few
D: .
J: TRBJ1-1
V: TRBV6-6
CDR3: CASSGGATEAFF
DNA: TGTGCCAGCAGTGGAGGAGCCACTGAAGCTTTCTTT

size: .
D: .
J: TRBJ1-1
V: TRBV6-9
CDR3: CASRETGNTEAFF
DNA: TGTGCCAGCAGAGAGACAGGGAACACTGAAGCTTTCTTT

size: .
D: .
J: TRBJ2-3
V: TRBV7-2
CDR3: CASSASASTDTQYF
DNA: TGTGCCAGCAGCGCTAGCGCGAGCACAGATACGCAGTATTTT

size: .
D: TRBD1
J: TRBJ2-1
V: TRBV7-3
CDR3: CASSLDRGSYNEQFF
DNA: TGTGCCAGCAGCTTGGACAGGGGCTCCTACAATGAGCAGTTCTTC

size: .
D: TRBD1
J: TRBJ2-7
V: TRBV9
CDR3: CASSRDRWGEQYF
DNA: TGTGCCAGCAGCCGGGACAGATGGGGGGAGCAGTACTTC

size: .
D: TRBD2
J: TRBJ2-1
V: TRBV3-1/TRBV3-2
CDR3: CASSQRSLAAYNEQFF
DNA: TGTGCCAGCAGCCAAAGATCCCTAGCGGCATACAATGAGCAGTTCTTC

size: .
D: .
J: TRBJ1-3
V: TRBV15
CDR3: CATSRARRSGNTIYF
DNA: TGTGCCACCAGCAGAGCCAGGAGGAGTGGAAACACCATATATTTT

size: .
D: TRBD1
J: TRBJ2-7
V: TRBV5-1
CDR3: CASRPGTGLYEQYF
DNA: TGCGCCAGCAGGCCCGGGACAGGGCTCTACGAGCAGTACTTC

size: few
D: .
J: TRBJ1-2
V: TRBV7-9
CDR3: CASSPGLGRGGYTF
DNA: TGTGCCAGCAGCCCCGGGCTGGGTCGGGGGGGCTACACCTTC

size: once
D: .
J: TRBJ2-1
V: TRBV5-4
CDR3: CASSLAPVAGNEQFF
DNA: TGTGCCAGCAGCTTGGCGCCAGTAGCCGGGAATGAGCAGTTCTTC

size: .
D: TRBD1
J: TRBJ1-4
V: TRBV19
CDR3: CASMLTGEFEKLFF
DNA: TGTGCCAGTATGCTGACAGGGGAATTCGAAAAACTGTTTTTT

size: .
D: .
J: TRBJ1-1
V: TRBV11-2
CDR3: CASSSQGHSKAEAFF
DNA: TGTGCCAGCAGCTCCCAGGGACATTCGAAGGCTGAAGCTTTCTTT

size: .
D: TRBD2
J: TRBJ2-2
V: TRBV24-1
CDR3: CATRAGANTGELFF
DNA: TGTGCCACCCGAGCGGGAGCGAACACCGGGGAGCTGTTTTTT

size: .
D: .
J: TRBJ1-2
V: TRBV18
CDR3: CASSRSGENDGYTF
DNA: TGTGCCAGCTCACGATCCGGGGAGAATGATGGCTACACCTTC

size: few
D: TRBD1
J: TRBJ1-1
V: TRBV3-1/TRBV3-2
CDR3: CASSQTTGVMNTEAFF
DNA: TGTGCCAGCAGCCAAACAACAGGGGTCATGAACACTGAAGCTTTCTTT

size: .
D: TRBD1
J: TRBJ2-2
V: TRBV19
CDR3: CASRGTGGNTGELFF
DNA: TGTGCCAGTAGGGGGACAGGGGGTAACACCGGGGAGCTGTTTTTT

size: .
D: .
J: TRBJ2-1
V: TRBV4-3
CDR3: CASSRERYNEQFF
DNA: TGCGCCAGCAGCCGGGAGCGGTACAATGAGCAGTTCTTC

size: .
D: .
J: TRBJ2-2
V: TRBV6-5
CDR3: CASSYSTDTGELFF
DNA: TGTGCCAGCAGTTACTCGACAGACACCGGGGAGCTGTTTTTT

size: .
D: .
J: TRBJ2-7
V: TRBV29-1
CDR3: CSVQDSIAPYEQYF
DNA: TGCAGCGTGCAGGATTCAATTGCCCCCTACGAGCAGTACTTC

size: .
D: .
J: TRBJ1-5
V: TRBV7-2
CDR3: CASSQQGGSNQPQHF
DNA: TGTGCCAGCAGCCAACAGGGAGGGAGCAATCAGCCCCAGCATTTT

size: few
D: .
J: TRBJ1-5
V: TRBV19
CDR3: CASSIGGGRNQPQHF
DNA: TGTGCCAGTAGTATTGGGGGGGGCAGGAATCAGCCCCAGCATTTT

size: .
D: TRBD2
J: TRBJ2-2
V: TRBV7-2
CDR3: CASSLAQAGGLWELFF
DNA: TGTGCCAGCAGCTTAGCTCAAGCGGGGGGGCTTTGGGAGCTGTTTTTT